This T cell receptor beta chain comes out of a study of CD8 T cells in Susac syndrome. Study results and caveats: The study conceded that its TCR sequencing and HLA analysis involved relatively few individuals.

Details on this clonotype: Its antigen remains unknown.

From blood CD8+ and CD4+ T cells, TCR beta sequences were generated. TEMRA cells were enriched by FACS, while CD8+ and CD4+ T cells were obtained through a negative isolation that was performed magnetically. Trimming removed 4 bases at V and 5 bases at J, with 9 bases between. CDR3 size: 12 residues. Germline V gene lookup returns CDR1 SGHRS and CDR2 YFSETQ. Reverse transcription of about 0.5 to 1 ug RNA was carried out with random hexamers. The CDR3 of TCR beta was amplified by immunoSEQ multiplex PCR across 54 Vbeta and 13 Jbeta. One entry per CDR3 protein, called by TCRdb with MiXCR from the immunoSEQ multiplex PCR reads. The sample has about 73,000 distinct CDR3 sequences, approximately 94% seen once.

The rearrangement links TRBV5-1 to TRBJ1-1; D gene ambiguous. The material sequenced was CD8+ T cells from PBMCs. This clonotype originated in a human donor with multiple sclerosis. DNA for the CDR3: TGCGCCAGCAGCCTCACTAGGACTGAAGCTTTCTTT. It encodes CASSLTRTEAFF.